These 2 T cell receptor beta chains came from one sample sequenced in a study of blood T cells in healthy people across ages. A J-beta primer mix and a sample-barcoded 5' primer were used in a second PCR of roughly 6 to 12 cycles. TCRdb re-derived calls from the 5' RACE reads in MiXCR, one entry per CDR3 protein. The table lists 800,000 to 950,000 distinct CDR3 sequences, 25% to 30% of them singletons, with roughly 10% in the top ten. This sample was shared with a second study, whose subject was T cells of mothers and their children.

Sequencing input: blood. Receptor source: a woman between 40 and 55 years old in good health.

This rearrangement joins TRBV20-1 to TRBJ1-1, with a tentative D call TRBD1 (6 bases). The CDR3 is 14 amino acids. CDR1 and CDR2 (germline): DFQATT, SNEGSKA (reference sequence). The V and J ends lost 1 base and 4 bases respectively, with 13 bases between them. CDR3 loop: CSARGRGPSTEAFF. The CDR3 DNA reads TGCAGTGCTAGAGGTCGGGGGCCGAGCACTGAAGCTTTCTTT.

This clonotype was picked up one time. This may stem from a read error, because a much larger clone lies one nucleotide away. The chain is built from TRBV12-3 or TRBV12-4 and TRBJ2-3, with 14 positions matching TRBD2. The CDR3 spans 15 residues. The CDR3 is CASTRLAGGTDMQYF. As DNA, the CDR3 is TGTGCCAGCACCAGACTAGCGGGGGGGACAGATATGCAGTATTTT.